This TCR beta chain was sequenced during a study of siplizumab effects on memory and regulatory T cells. Study observations and caveats: Mean Treg-derived proportions of mappable alloreactive CD4+ clones were less than 75% for siplizumab and 26.9% for controls. Proliferating clones, CD4+ or CD8+, lacked an assignable naive or memory phenotype in roughly 75-96% of cases. Naive T cells seemed more diverse than memory cells; they also seemed major alloresponse contributors.

Germline loops: CDR1 SGHNT, CDR2 YENEEA. V was clipped by 3 bases and J by 7 bases, with 7 bases between them. The length of the CDR3 is 12 residues. Assay used: immunoSEQ multiplex PCR; TCRdb lists only in-frame clones, some missing. The sample shows tens of thousands of clones, about 94% of them seen only once. Note on this clone: What it binds is not known.

The J gene is TRBJ2-1, the V gene TRBV11-3; D not certain. The sample comprised CD8+ T cells sorted from blood. The sequence was collected from a human donor in good health. Here the CDR3 DNA reads TGTGCCAGCAGCTTCGATAGGAATGAGCAGTTCTTC. Its protein is CASSFDRNEQFF.